The 16 T cell receptor beta chains reported below all come from one sample, sequenced in a study of blood T cell repertoires in COVID-19. The method was immunoSEQ multiplex PCR; TCRdb's version includes in-frame clones alone and lacks a portion of them. The sample has about 160,000 clones, approximately 82% seen once. The sequenced sample was peripheral blood. These receptors all come from a woman older than 75 with active or convalescent COVID-19.

This clone has more than one count but fewer than ten. V is TRBV2 and J is TRBJ1-6; a possible D gene is TRBD1 (6 bases). V was shortened by 3 bases and J by 8 bases, with 11 bases between the two germline ends. The germline CDR1 and CDR2 sequences are SNHLY and FYNNEI. The CDR3 consists of 14 residues. The CDR3 reads CASSDGTSDSPLHF. CDR3 nucleotides: TGTGCCAGCAGTGACGGGACATCAGATTCACCCCTCCACTTT.

V is TRBV5-1 and J is TRBJ1-2; maybe TRBD1 (6 bases). This CDR3 contains 14 residues. The V end lost 4 bases, the J end lost 3 bases, and 13 bases lay between the germline ends. CDR1 SGHRS and CDR2 YFSETQ come from the germline V gene. The CDR3 loop is CASSRTGSDYGYTF. DNA for the CDR3: TGCGCCAGCAGCCGCACAGGGTCGGACTATGGCTACACCTTC.

The CDR3 DNA is TGTGCCAGCAGTCGAAGTCGGGAGCAGTACTTC. Its protein is CASSRSREQYF. This chain uses TRBV12-3 or TRBV12-4 with TRBJ2-7; D not certain. The CDR3 runs 11 residues. Trimming left V 5 bases short and J 7 bases short, with 9 bases between.

This sequence joins TRBV20-1 and TRBJ2-7; D is unresolved. The V and J ends lost 0 bases and 2 bases respectively, with 2 bases between them. Per germline, CDR1 DFQATT and CDR2 SNEGSKA (reference sequence). The CDR3 has 11 amino acids. Here the CDR3 reads CSARDTYEQYF. The CDR3, as DNA: TGCAGTGCTAGAGACACCTACGAGCAGTACTTC.

V gene TRBV7-9 combines with J gene TRBJ2-6, with 9 nucleotides matching TRBD1. Germline V gives CDR1 SEHNR, CDR2 FQNEAQ (reference sequence). Trimming removed 1 base from V and 3 bases from J; junction bases left unmatched: 7. This CDR3 is 18 amino acids long. In DNA form, the CDR3 reads TGTGCCAGCAGCTTAGGACCACAGGGGGCATTTGGGGCCAACGTCCTGACTTTC. It translates to CASSLGPQGAFGANVLTF.

This clone was seen once. The chain joins TRBV5-8 to TRBJ2-4; D remains unclear. The CDR3 runs to 11 residues. Between the trimmed V and J ends, which lost 7 bases and 6 bases, there was a span of 8 bases. The germline gives CDR1 SGHTS, CDR2 YDEGEE. The CDR3 DNA reads TGTGCCAGCGAACAGCTAAACATTCAGTACTTC. The encoded protein is CASEQLNIQYF.

V usage is TRBV5-1 and J usage is TRBJ1-3; 8 bases are a match to TRBD1. Losses at the gene ends were 4 bases for V and 4 bases for J; bases not matched to a gene: 10. Germline loops: CDR1 SGHRS, CDR2 YFSETQ. This CDR3 has 16 residues. The CDR3 reads CASSLLGTGQGNTIYF. The CDR3 DNA follows: TGCGCCAGCAGCCTCTTAGGGACAGGCCAGGGAAACACCATATATTTT.

This clone occurred once. The chain recombines TRBV18 with TRBJ1-1; 10 positions agree with TRBD1. CDR1 KGHSH and CDR2 LQKENI come from the germline V gene. This CDR3 spans 16 amino acids. The V and J ends lost 5 bases and 6 bases, in that order; junction bases with no gene match: 12. The CDR3 protein is CASSAGTGEGNAEAFF. Written as DNA, the CDR3 is TGTGCCAGCTCAGCCGGGACAGGGGAGGGTAACGCTGAAGCTTTCTTT.

The rearrangement uses TRBV19 and TRBJ2-1, with 7 nucleotides matching TRBD2. The V and J ends lost 0 bases and 7 bases, in that order; junction bases with no gene match: 6. The CDR3 covers 15 residues. Germline V lookup: CDR1 LNHDA, CDR2 SQIVND (reference sequence). CDR3 bases: TGTGCCAGTAGTATAGAGGCGGGAGTCCCAAATGAGCAGTTCTTC. Translation gives CASSIEAGVPNEQFF.

The rearrangement uses TRBV6-2 or TRBV6-3 and TRBJ2-1; 11 bases agree with TRBD2. CDR1 and CDR2 from the germline V gene are MNHEY and SVGEGT. The CDR3 length is 16 residues. V lost 2 bases and J lost 5; bases outside the gene matches: 5. The CDR3 DNA reads as TGTGCCAGCAGTTACCCACTAGCGGGAGTCGACAATGAGCAGTTCTTC. This codes for CASSYPLAGVDNEQFF.

V and J are TRBV28 and TRBJ1-1; TRBD1 is a possible D gene (6 bases). Germline loops: CDR1 MDHEN, CDR2 SYDVKM. The CDR3 runs 14 residues. With 5 bases removed from V and 2 bases from J, the gap between germline ends came to 12 bases. The CDR3 DNA reads as TGTGCCAGCAGTCGCGGGGGGGCAAACACTGAAGCTTTCTTT. It is translated as CASSRGGANTEAFF.

V usage is TRBV7-2 and J usage is TRBJ2-1, with 10 bases identical to TRBD1. CDR1 SGHTA and CDR2 FQGNSA come from the germline V gene. The CDR3 is made up of 15 amino acids. V dropped 1 base and J dropped 10; count of bases not matched to a gene: 7. CDR3 nucleotides: TGTGCCAGCAGCTTAGAGGGGACAGGGGTACGGGAGCAGTTCTTC. This encodes CASSLEGTGVREQFF.

This chain joins TRBV28 and TRBJ2-3; 7 bases line up with TRBD2. Germline CDR1 and CDR2: MDHEN and SYDVKM. This CDR3 has 16 amino acids. With V trimmed by 6 bases and J by 3 bases, 12 bases remained unmatched. CDR3 DNA: TGTGCCAGCAGGCCATACCACGGGGGAGGGACAGATACGCAGTATTTT. It yields the protein CASRPYHGGGTDTQYF. Combining the CDR3 with reference TRBV28 and TRBJ2-3 gives the whole variable domain DVKVTQSSRYLVKRTGEKVFLECVQDMDHENMFWYRQDPGLGLRLIYFSYDVKMKEKGDIPEGYSVSREKKERFSLILESASTNQTSMYLCASRPYHGGGTDTQYFGPGTRLTVL.

The chain joins TRBV18 to TRBJ1-1; D unresolved. Germline lookup yields CDR1 KGHSH and CDR2 LQKENI. V was clipped by 3 bases and J by 3 bases, with 8 bases between them. The CDR3 is 13 residues long. Here the CDR3 reads CASSPAVDTEAFF. CDR3 coding DNA: TGTGCCAGCTCACCGGCCGTTGACACTGAAGCTTTCTTT.

The rearrangement joins TRBV3-1 (or the pseudogene TRBV3-2) to TRBJ2-5, with 8 bases aligning to TRBD1. V shed 6 bases and J 6 bases; nucleotides not matched to a gene: 12. Germline assignment: CDR1 LGHDT and CDR2 YNNKEL (reference sequence). This CDR3 has 15 amino acids. This chain's CDR3 is CASRGDRTLSQTQYF. The CDR3 DNA is TGTGCCAGCAGAGGGGACAGGACCCTTTCGCAGACCCAGTACTTC.

The chain has TRBV7-9 and TRBJ2-1, with TRBD2 matching 11 bases. There are 16 residues in the CDR3. The V gene end was trimmed by 1 base and the J gene end by 10 bases; junction bases not matched to a gene: 9. Per the germline V gene, CDR1 is SEHNR and CDR2 is FQNEAQ (reference sequence). DNA for the CDR3: TGTGCCAGCAGCTTAGTTGGTAGCGGGAGGGCGGGGGAGCAGTTCTTC. Amino acids: CASSLVGSGRAGEQFF.